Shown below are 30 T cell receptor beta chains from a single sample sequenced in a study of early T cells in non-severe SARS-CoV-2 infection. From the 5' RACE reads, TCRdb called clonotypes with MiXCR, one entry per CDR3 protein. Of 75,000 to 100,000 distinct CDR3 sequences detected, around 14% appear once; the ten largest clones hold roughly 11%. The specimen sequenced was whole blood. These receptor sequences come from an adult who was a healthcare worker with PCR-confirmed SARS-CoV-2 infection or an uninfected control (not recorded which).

The CDR3 bases are TGTGCCAGTAGTGCCGCAGGGGGGATATCCAATGAGCAGTTCTTC. It codes for CASSAAGGISNEQFF. The J gene is TRBJ2-1, the V gene TRBV19; perhaps TRBD1 as D (7 bases). The CDR3 contains 15 residues. The germline V and J ends were trimmed by 5 bases and 6 bases, with 17 bases remaining between them. Germline CDR1 LNHDA, CDR2 SQIVND (reference sequence).

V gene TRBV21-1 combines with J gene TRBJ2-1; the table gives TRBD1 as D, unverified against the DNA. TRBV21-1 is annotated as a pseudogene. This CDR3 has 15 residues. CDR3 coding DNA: TGTGCCAGCAGCAAATGTTATCATAGGGGGAACGAGCAGTTCTTC. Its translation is CASSKCYHRGNEQFF.

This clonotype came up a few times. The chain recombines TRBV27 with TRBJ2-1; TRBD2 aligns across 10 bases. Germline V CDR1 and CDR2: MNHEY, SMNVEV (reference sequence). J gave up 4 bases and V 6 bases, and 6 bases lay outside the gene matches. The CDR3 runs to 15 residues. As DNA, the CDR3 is TGTGCCAGCAGCCTTAGCGGGGGGCCATACAATGAGCAGTTCTTC. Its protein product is CASSLSGGPYNEQFF.

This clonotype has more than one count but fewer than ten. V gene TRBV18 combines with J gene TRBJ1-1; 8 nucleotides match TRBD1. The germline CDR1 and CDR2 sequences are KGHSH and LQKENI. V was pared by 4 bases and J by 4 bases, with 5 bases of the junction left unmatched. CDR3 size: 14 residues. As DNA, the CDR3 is TGTGCCAGCTCACGTTCCGACAGGGGCACTGAAGCTTTCTTT. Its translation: CASSRSDRGTEAFF.

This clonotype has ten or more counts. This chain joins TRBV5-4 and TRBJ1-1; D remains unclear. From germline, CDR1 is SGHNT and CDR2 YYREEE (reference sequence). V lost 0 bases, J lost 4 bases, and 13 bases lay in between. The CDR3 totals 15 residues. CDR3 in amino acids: CASSLVGRQGTEAFF. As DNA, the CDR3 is TGTGCCAGCAGCTTGGTGGGCAGACAAGGCACTGAAGCTTTCTTT.

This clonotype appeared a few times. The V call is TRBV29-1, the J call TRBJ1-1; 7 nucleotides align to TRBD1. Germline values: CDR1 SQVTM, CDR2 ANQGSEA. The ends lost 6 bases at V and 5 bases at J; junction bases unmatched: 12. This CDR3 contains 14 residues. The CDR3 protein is CSVAEGQGGTEAFF. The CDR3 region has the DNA TGCAGCGTGGCGGAGGGCCAGGGGGGGACTGAAGCTTTCTTT.

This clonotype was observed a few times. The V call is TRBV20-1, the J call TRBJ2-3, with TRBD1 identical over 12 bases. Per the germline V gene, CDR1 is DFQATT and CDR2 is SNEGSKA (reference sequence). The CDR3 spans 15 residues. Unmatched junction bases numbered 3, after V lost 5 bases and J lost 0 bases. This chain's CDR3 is CSAGGQGASTDTQYF. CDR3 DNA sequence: TGCAGTGCTGGGGGACAGGGGGCAAGCACAGATACGCAGTATTTT.

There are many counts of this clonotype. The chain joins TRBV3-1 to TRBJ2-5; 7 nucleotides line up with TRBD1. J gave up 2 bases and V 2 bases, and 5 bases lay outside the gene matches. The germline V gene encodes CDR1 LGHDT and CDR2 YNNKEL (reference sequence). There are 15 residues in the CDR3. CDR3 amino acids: CASSQTLGQQETQYF. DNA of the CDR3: TGTGCCAGCAGCCAAACCCTGGGACAGCAAGAGACCCAGTACTTC.

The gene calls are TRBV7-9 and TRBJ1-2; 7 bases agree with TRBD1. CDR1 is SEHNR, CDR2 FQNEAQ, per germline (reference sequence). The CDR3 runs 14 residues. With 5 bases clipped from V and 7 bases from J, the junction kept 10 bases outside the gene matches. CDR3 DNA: TGTGCCAGCAGCAGGGACAGCGGGCGCTTTGGCTACACCTTC. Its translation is CASSRDSGRFGYTF.

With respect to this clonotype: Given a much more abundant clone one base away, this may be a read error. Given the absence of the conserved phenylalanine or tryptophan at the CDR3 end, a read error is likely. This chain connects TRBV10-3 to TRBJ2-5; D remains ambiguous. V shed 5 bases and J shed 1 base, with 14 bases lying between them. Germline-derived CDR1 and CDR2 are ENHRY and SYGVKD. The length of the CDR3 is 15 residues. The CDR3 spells CAISSDGTTQETQYL. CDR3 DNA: TGTGCCATCAGTTCGGACGGTACCACCCAAGAGACCCAGTACCTC.

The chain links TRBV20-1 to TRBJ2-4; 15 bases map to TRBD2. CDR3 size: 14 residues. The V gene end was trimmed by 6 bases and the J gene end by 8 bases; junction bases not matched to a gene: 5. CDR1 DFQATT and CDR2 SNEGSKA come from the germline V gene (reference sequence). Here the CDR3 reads CSAWTSGGEDIQYF. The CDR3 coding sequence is TGCAGTGCATGGACTAGCGGGGGGGAAGACATTCAGTACTTC.

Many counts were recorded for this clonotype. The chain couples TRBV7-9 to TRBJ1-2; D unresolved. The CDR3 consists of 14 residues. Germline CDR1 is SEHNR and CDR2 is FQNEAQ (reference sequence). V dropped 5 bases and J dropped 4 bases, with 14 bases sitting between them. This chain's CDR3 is CASSLGLLAYGYTF. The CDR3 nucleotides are TGTGCCAGCAGCCTAGGGCTTCTTGCCTATGGCTACACCTTC.

The CDR3 sequence: CSARDRQETQYF. In nucleotides, the CDR3 is TGCAGTGCTAGGGACAGACAAGAGACCCAGTACTTC. The chain uses TRBV20-1 and TRBJ2-5, with D tentatively TRBD1 (6 bases). The CDR3 is made up of 12 amino acids. CDR1 is DFQATT, CDR2 SNEGSKA, per germline (reference sequence). Trimming shortened V by 3 bases and J by 2 bases, and 7 bases separated the two germline ends.

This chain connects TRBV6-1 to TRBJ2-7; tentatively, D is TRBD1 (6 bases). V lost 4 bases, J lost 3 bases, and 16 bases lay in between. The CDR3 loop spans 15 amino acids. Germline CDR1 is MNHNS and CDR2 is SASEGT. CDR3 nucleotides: TGTGCCAGCAGTGTCTCTACAGGGCGGTTCTACGAGCAGTACTTC. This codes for CASSVSTGRFYEQYF.

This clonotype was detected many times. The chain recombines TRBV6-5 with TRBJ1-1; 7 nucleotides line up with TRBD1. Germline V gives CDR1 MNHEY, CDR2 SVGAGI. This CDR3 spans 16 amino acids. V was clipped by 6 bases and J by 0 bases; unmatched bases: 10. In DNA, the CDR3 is TGTGCCAGCAGCCCCTCGACTCAGGGGGTGAACACTGAAGCTTTCTTT. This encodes CASSPSTQGVNTEAFF.

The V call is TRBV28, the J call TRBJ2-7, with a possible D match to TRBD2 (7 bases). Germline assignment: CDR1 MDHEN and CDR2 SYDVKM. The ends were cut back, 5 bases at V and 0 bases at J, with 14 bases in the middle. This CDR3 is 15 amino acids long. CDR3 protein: CASSPMGGPSYEQYF. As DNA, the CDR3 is TGTGCCAGCAGTCCGATGGGGGGGCCCTCCTACGAGCAGTACTTC.

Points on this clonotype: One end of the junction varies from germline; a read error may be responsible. The CDR3 sequence: CVTSRDRTGSYNEQFF. CDR3 in DNA: TGTGTCACCAGCAGAGATAGGACCGGCTCCTACAATGAGCAGTTCTTC. The chain employs TRBV15 and TRBJ2-1; D is uncertain. CDR3 size: 16 residues. Germline CDR1 and CDR2: LNHNV and YYDKDF (reference sequence).

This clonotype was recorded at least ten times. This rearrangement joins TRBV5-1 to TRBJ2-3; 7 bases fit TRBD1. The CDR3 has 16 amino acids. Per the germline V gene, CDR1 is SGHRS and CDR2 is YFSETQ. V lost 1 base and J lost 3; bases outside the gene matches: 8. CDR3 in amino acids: CASSLRTDRATDTQYF. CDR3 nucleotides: TGCGCCAGCAGCTTGCGGACCGACAGGGCAACAGATACGCAGTATTTT.

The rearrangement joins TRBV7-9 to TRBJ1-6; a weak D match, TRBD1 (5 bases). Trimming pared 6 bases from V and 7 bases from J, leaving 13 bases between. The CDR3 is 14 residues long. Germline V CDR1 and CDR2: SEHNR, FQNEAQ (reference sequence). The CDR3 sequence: CASSHDSENSPLHF. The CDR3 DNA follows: TGTGCCAGCAGTCACGACAGCGAAAATTCACCCCTCCACTTT.

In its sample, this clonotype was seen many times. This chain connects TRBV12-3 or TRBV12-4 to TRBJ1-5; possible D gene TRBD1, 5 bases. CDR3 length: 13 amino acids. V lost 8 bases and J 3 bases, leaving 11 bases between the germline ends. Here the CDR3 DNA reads TGTGCCAGCGGTAGACAGCACAATCAGCCCCAGCATTTT. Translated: CASGRQHNQPQHF.

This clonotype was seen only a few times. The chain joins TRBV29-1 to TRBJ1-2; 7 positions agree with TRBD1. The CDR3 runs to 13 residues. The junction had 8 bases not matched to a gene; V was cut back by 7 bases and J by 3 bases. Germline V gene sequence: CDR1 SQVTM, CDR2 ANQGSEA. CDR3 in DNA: TGCAGCGCGCCCGACAGGGAAGACTATGGCTACACCTTC. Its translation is CSAPDREDYGYTF.

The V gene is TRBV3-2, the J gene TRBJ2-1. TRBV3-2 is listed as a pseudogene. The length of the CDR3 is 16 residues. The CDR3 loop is CASSQDYGQDYNEQFF. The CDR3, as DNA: TGTGCCAGCAGCCAAGATTACGGTCAGGACTACAATGAGCAGTTCTTC.

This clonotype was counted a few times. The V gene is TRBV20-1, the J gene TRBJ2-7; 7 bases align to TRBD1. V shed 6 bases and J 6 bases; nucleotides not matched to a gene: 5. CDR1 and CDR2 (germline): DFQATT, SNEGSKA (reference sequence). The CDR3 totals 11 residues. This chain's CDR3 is CSAQTGLEQYF. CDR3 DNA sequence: TGCAGTGCCCAGACAGGGCTCGAGCAGTACTTC.

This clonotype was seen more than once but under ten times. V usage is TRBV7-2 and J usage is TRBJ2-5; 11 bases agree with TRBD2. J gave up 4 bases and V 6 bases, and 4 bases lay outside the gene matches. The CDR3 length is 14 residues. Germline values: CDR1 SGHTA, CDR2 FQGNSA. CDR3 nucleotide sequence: TGTGCCAGCAGTTTCACTAGCGGGGGAGAGACCCAGTACTTC. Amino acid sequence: CASSFTSGGETQYF.

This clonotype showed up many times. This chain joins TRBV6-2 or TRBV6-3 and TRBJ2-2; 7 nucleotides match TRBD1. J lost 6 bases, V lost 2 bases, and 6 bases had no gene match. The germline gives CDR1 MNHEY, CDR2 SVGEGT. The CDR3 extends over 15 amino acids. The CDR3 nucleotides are TGTGCCAGCAGTTACGAAGAGGGGGCCGCCGGGGAGCTGTTTTTT. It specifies CASSYEEGAAGELFF.

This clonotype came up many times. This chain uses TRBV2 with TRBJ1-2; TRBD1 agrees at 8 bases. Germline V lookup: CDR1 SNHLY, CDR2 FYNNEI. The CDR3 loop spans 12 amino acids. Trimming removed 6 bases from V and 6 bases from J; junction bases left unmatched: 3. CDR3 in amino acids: CASSPTGDGYTF. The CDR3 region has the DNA TGTGCCAGCAGCCCGACAGGGGATGGCTACACCTTC.

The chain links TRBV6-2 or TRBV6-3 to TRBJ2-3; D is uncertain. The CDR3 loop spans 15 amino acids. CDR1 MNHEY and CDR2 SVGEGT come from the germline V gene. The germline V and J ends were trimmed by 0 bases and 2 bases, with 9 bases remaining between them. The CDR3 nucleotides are TGTGCCAGCAGTTACTCGTTGGGCCTCACAGATACGCAGTATTTT. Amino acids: CASSYSLGLTDTQYF.

In nucleotides, the CDR3 is TGCGCCAGCAGCTTGGTCCTAGCGGGGGGCCCAGAGCTGTTTTTT. It encodes CASSLVLAGGPELFF. The chain uses TRBV5-1 and TRBJ2-2, with 11 bases matching TRBD2. Per germline, CDR1 SGHRS and CDR2 YFSETQ. The CDR3 spans 15 residues. J lost 11 bases, V lost 0 bases, and 6 bases had no gene match.

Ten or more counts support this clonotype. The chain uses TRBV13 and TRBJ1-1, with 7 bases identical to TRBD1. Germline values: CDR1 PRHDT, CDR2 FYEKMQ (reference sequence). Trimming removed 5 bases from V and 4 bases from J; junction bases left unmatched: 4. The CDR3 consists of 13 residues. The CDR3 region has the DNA TGTGCCAGCAGCACCGACAGGGCCACTGAAGCTTTCTTT. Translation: CASSTDRATEAFF.

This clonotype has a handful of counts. The CDR3 sequence: CASSPPNRGRLTEAFF. CDR3 sequence (DNA): TGTGCCAGCTCACCACCGAACAGGGGGCGGCTCACTGAAGCTTTCTTT. The chain has TRBV18 and TRBJ1-1; 9 bases align to TRBD1. Unmatched junction bases numbered 6, after V lost 0 bases and J lost 4 bases. This CDR3 is 16 amino acids long. Germline V gene lookup returns CDR1 KGHSH and CDR2 LQKENI.